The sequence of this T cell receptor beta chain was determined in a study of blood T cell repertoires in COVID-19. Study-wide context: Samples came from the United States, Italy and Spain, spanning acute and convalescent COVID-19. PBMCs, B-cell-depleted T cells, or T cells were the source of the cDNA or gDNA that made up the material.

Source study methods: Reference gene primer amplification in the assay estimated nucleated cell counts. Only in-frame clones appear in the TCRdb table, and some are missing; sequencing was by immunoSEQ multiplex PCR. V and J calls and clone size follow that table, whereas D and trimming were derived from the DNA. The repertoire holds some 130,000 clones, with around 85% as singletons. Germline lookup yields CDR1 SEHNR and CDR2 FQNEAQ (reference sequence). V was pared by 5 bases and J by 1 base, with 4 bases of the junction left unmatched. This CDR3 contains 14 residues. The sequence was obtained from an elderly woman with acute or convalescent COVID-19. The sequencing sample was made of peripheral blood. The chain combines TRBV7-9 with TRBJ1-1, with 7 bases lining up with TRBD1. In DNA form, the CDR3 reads TGTGCCAGCAGCAACAGGGGTCGGAACACTGAAGCTTTCTTT. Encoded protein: CASSNRGRNTEAFF.